This T cell receptor (beta chain) was sequenced for a study of blood T cell repertoires in COVID-19. Study summary: COVID-19 samples from acute and convalescent phases originated in the United States, Italy and Spain. T cells, B-cell-depleted T cells, or PBMCs supplied cDNA or gDNA.

The CDR3 is 17 residues long. CDR1 and CDR2 from the germline V gene are SGDLS and YYNGEE. V gave up 4 bases and J gave up 0 bases; unmatched junction bases: 12. In the original analysis: Amplified reference gene primers provided the basis for estimating nucleated cell counts. Clones were sequenced by immunoSEQ multiplex PCR, and TCRdb holds only the in-frame ones, with some missing. Clonal size and the V and J genes are those of that table, whereas D and trimming came from the DNA. The sample yields some 150,000 clones, 75% to 85% seen once. This TCR was recovered from a man between 50 and 59 years old with acute or convalescent COVID-19. The chain links TRBV9 to TRBJ1-1; TRBD1 aligns across 7 bases. The sequencing sample was made of peripheral blood. DNA for the CDR3: TGTGCCAGCAGCCACCAGGGGGTTGGAATTATGAACACTGAAGCTTTCTTT. Translating gives CASSHQGVGIMNTEAFF. Full variable domain (remainder filled in from reference TRBV9 and TRBJ1-1): DSGVTQTPKHLITATGQRVTLRCSPRSGDLSVYWYQQSLDQGLQFLIQYYNGEERAKGNILERFSAQQFPDLHSELNLSSLELGDSALYFCASSHQGVGIMNTEAFFGQGTRLTVV.